This T cell receptor (beta chain) came from a study of blood T cell repertoires in COVID-19. Whole-study context: The United States, Italy and Spain supplied acute and convalescent COVID-19 samples. From T cells, B-cell-depleted T cells, or PBMCs came the material, which was cDNA or gDNA.

Original data processing: Amplification of reference gene primers provided the estimated nucleated cell counts. Clones were read by immunoSEQ multiplex PCR, and TCRdb kept only the in-frame ones, dropping some. The V and J calls and clone size are taken from that table; D and trimming were inferred from the DNA. The table records approximately 97,000 clones, roughly 92% of them present only once. Recruited during active infection, patients (from Seattle) were subsequently followed longitudinally. The CDR3 has 14 residues. Germline CDR1 reads LNHDA; CDR2 reads SQIVND (reference sequence). Unmatched junction bases numbered 8, after V lost 4 bases and J lost 6 bases.

The TCR was taken from a woman aged 50 to 60 with COVID-19, enrolled during active disease. The chain employs TRBV19 and TRBJ1-1, with 7 bases lining up with TRBD1. The sequencing input was peripheral blood. CDR3 protein: CASSSRGPGAEAFF. The DNA for the CDR3 is TGTGCCAGTAGTAGTAGGGGGCCGGGGGCTGAAGCTTTCTTT.